This T cell receptor beta chain was sequenced during a study of identical twins. General study points: Zero-insertion results could be subject to partial confounding by invariant MAIT and iNKT cells. Clonotypes of the beta chain that were abundant in cord blood carried fewer insertions (memory repertoires showed none). Excess sharing by twins proved weaker in beta out-of-frame sequences.

Carrying unique molecular identifiers, the cDNA also gained a universal primer site through template switching. TCRdb passed the 5' RACE reads through MiXCR, listing each CDR3 protein once. The sample carries about 100,000 distinct CDR3 sequences, about 6.1% recorded once. This clonotype came up a few times. Its antigen is still unknown. The specimen sequenced was memory T cells sorted from blood. The receptor comes from a woman aged 50 to 60 in good health.

The CDR3 sequence is CSARDGDLTSGANVLTF. CDR3 DNA: TGCAGTGCTAGAGATGGGGACTTAACTTCTGGGGCCAACGTCCTGACTTTC. V usage is TRBV20-1 and J usage is TRBJ2-6; possibly TRBD2 for D (6 bases). This CDR3 region has 17 residues. V gave up 0 bases and J gave up 1 base, with 13 bases separating them. The germline V gene encodes CDR1 DFQATT and CDR2 SNEGSKA (reference sequence).